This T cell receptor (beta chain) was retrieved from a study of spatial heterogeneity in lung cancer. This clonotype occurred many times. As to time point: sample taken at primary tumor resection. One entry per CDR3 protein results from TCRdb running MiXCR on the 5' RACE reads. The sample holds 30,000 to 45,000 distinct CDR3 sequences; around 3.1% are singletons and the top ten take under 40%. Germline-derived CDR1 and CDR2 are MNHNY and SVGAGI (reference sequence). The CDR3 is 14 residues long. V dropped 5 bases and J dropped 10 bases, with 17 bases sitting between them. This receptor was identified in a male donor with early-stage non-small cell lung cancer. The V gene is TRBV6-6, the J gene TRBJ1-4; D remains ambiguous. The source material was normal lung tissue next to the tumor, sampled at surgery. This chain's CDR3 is CASSPREGAGKLFF. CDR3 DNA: TGTGCCAGCAGTCCCCGGGAAGGTGCAGGAAAACTGTTTTTT.